This T cell receptor (beta chain) emerged from a study of cytotoxic CD8 clonotypes in ibrutinib-treated CLL. A 1 in 200,000 to 1 in 1 million T cell depth was the sequencing target. The data were produced by immunoSEQ multiplex PCR, yet TCRdb's version contains in-frame clones alone and is incomplete. The sample consists of roughly 200,000 clones, about four fifths of them appearing once. On this clone itself: Its antigen remains unknown.

Study-level findings and limits: Public clonotypes were seen rarely and were contracted or stable on treatment. Age-matched healthy donor levels were exceeded by baseline clonality, which tracked circulating CD8+ T-cell counts.

The origin of this receptor is a human donor with chronic lymphocytic leukemia. Sequencing was performed on PBMCs, taken after 12 months of ibrutinib treatment.

The CDR3 DNA follows: TGCAGCGTTAAACAGGGGTGGGATACGCAGTATTTT. This translates into CSVKQGWDTQYF. V is TRBV29-1 and J is TRBJ2-3; 7 positions agree with TRBD1. CDR1 SQVTM and CDR2 ANQGSEA come from the germline V gene. The CDR3 is 12 residues long. The junction had 5 bases not matched to a gene; V was cut back by 5 bases and J by 6 bases.